This TCR beta chain was sequenced during a study of T cell responses to AZD1222 COVID-19 vaccine (dated by TCRdb to about 2021). With respect to the entire study: A total of 233 trial participants underwent TCR sequencing, of whom 200 to 220 had received two doses of AZD1222 and roughly 26 had received two doses of the MenACWY control vaccine. Trial participants were enrolled by age into 18-55, 56-69 and 70-plus year subgroups, with roughly 160, 29 and 62 TCR-sequenced participants respectively.

Turning to this clone: Its specific antigen is unknown. No base quality values were provided; no much bigger clone lies one nucleotide off.

The CDR3 regions of human TCRbeta chains were analyzed by immunosequencing. On the authors' methods: Repertoire TCRs were matched against a reference library of SARS-CoV-2-specific TCRs generated with the MIRA antigen-specificity platform. Breadth meant the fraction of unique TCRs that were SARS-CoV-2-associated, whereas depth meant the fraction of total T cells that were SARS-CoV-2-associated. Using the MIRA data, every spike-specific TCR was mapped to the spike region that the TCR reacted to and assigned to either a CD4 or a CD8 class. Log10-transformed breadth and depth values were compared by one-way ANOVA with Sidak's multiple comparisons tests. This immuneACCESS table, as held by TCRdb, lists in-frame sequences with V and J called but not all clones. Of the missing ones, under half trace to an unresolved V gene in checked studies; the others have no known cause. That table supplies the V and J calls and clone size; D and trimming were determined from the DNA. For this sample there are 200,000 or so clones; over 80% appear just once. The top ten clonotypes cover around 2.9% of the sample.

Summary of the overall study and its limitations: Most participants were white British and females outnumbered males, and the authors suggested that clonal diversity may have been underestimated. The 56-69-year group was small, and its depth increase did not reach significance, likely because of low power. A significant rise in spike-specific TCR breadth and depth was observed after two AZD1222 doses relative to day 0 and relative to MenACWY recipients. Conclusions about previously exposed vaccinees were limited because only six AZD1222 recipients were SARS-CoV-2 seropositive at baseline. Vaccine-associated CD4 TCRs spanned the whole spike protein, with dominant responses in regions 160-218 and 743-854. Reportedly, close to half of the unique spike-specific TCRs recognized epitopes lying outside the regions that are mutated in the B.1.351 and B.1.1.7 variants. Because no day 14 peak-response samples were available, repertoires were characterized only after the peak T cell response.

In light of the paper, this sample's time point label describes: baseline before first vaccination. What the treatment or condition label conveys for this sample: meningococcal conjugate vaccine given as trial control. Samples from vaccinated people were obtained from the UK trials COV001 and COV002, which included a single-blind randomized controlled phase 2/3 trial of AZD1222 (ChAdOx1 nCoV-19) in healthy adults. Trial participant PBMC samples were collected at day 0 and day 28 after the second dose for TCRbeta chain sequencing. From V the trimming removes 5 bases and from J it removes 10 bases, while the gene matches leave 6 bases of the junction unaccounted for. As encoded in the germline V gene (reference sequence), CDR1 is SEHNR while CDR2 is FQNEAQ. The CDR3 covers 14 residues, taking in both the cysteine and the phenylalanine. The retained sequence is limited to the CDR3, 42 bases, with the frame set at the first base.

Sequenced here: peripheral blood, sampled on day 0 of MenACWY control vaccination. This chain is built from TRBV7-9 and TRBJ1-6; TRBD1 agrees with 9 junctional bases. This clonotype was sampled from an adult in good health. The DNA sequence is given as TGTGCCAGCAGCCCCTGGGACAGGGACTCACCCCTCCACTTT. Protein translation: CASSPWDRDSPLHF.